This T cell receptor (beta chain) was found in a study of human T cells and chemical hapten exposure. MiXCR, run by TCRdb on the RACE reads, gives a single entry per CDR3 protein. The sample yields approximately 340,000 distinct CDR3 sequences, roughly 6.9% seen once. Whole-study findings and limits: Controls formed significantly fewer large CDR3 similarity clusters than expanded TCRs did. DPC sensitization produced no change in TCRs with frequency above 1 in 1000. PT1 expanded TCR counts and patch test score were linked, and their correlation was positive.

This clonotype appeared a few times. The antigen is undetermined. V dropped 9 bases and J dropped 4; count of bases not matched to a gene: 5. Looked up from germline, CDR1 is SGHTA and CDR2 is FQGNSA. The CDR3 has 13 amino acids. Time point here: patch test 1, 2 weeks after DPC sensitization. Specified treatment: therapeutic diphenylcyclopropenone sensitization with weekly scalp DPC. Ahead of applying each patch test, blood was sampled. V usage is TRBV7-2 and J usage is TRBJ1-1, with 10 bases aligning to TRBD1. The clonotype was recovered from a woman aged 18-29 years with alopecia areata. Some clones in this sample may be carry-over from other donors' samples. Sequencing was performed on whole blood, taken in connection with sensitization to the hapten diphenylcyclopropenone (DPC). The CDR3 is CASLTGGTTEAFF. Here the CDR3 DNA reads TGTGCCAGTCTGACAGGGGGCACCACTGAAGCTTTCTTT.